This note documents a single T cell receptor beta chain sequence. In the study's own analysis: Using reference gene primer amplification, nucleated cell counts were estimated. Assay: immunoSEQ multiplex PCR; the TCRdb copy retains only in-frame clones and omits some. The DNA gave D and trimming, while V, J and clone size come from that table. The sample yields approximately 120,000 clones, over 65% seen once. This entry belongs to a study of blood T cell repertoires in COVID-19. As for the study in general: Acute-phase and convalescent COVID-19 samples originated in the United States, Italy and Spain. PBMCs, B-cell-depleted T cells, or T cells provided the cDNA or gDNA that made up the material.

V shed 5 bases, J shed 13 bases, and the junction held 10 bases outside the gene matches. CDR1 SGHAT and CDR2 FQNNGV come from the germline V gene. CDR3 length: 12 amino acids. The chain is built from TRBV11-2 and TRBJ1-2, with 7 bases identical to TRBD1. The receptor was derived from an older woman with acute or convalescent COVID-19. Input material: peripheral blood. Here the CDR3 reads CASSTATGEVTF. The CDR3 nucleotides read TGTGCCAGCAGCACCGCAACAGGGGAGGTCACCTTC.